This T cell receptor beta chain comes out of a study of radiotherapy plus CTLA-4 blockade in lung cancer. Study-wide background: Disease control reached more than 30%, with objective responses in roughly 19%.

Sequencing used immunoSEQ multiplex PCR; TCRdb keeps in-frame clones, though not all of them. The table has some 50,000 clones, approximately 79% seen once. This CDR3 has 14 residues. Germline V gene data show CDR1 as MGHRA and CDR2 as YSYEKL. The V gene lost 1 base and the J gene lost 11 bases, with 12 bases spanning the gap. This sample comprised peripheral blood, obtained from a patient treated with radiotherapy plus ipilimumab. This TCR was sampled from a human donor with non-small cell lung cancer who had stable disease on radiotherapy plus ipilimumab. The J gene is TRBJ1-6, the V gene TRBV4-1, with TRBD1 as a possible D gene (5 bases). The CDR3 nucleotides are TGCGCCAGCAGCCAAGGGGAGCAGGGCACACCCCTCCACTTT. It translates to CASSQGEQGTPLHF.